The 26 T cell receptor beta chains below were found in one sample sequenced in a study of Graves' ophthalmopathy and Graves' hyperthyroidism. Beta-chain TCR CDR3 regions were amplified from RNA transcripts. An opening RT-PCR round employed HTBI primers and preceded a second-round multiplex PCR. TCRdb re-called the multiplex PCR reads through MiXCR, storing one row per CDR3 protein. Of roughly 600,000 distinct CDR3 sequences in the sample, roughly 40% are singletons; the top ten hold roughly 4.5%. The sample was peripheral blood or thyroid tissue (not recorded which). All receptors come from an adult man with Graves' hyperthyroidism.

The V call is TRBV12-3 or TRBV12-4, the J call TRBJ2-5; D perhaps matches TRBD2 (7 bases). Trimming removed 3 bases from V and 1 base from J, with 15 bases in between. This CDR3 spans 16 amino acids. CDR3 coding DNA: TGTGCCAGCAGTTTCACCAGGGGCGGGGGCCAAGAGACCCAGTACTTC. Its protein is CASSFTRGGGQETQYF.

This chain connects TRBV7-9 to TRBJ2-5; tentative D call: TRBD1 (5 bases). The J call may be in error: the DNA end matches TRBJ2-1 better. The CDR3 is 12 residues long. Germline CDR1 and CDR2: SEHNR and FQNEAQ (reference sequence). Here the CDR3 reads CASSFGANEQFF. CDR3 DNA: TGTGCCAGCAGCTTTGGGGCCAATGAGCAGTTCTTC.

This clonotype was counted ten times or more. The J gene is TRBJ2-7, the V gene TRBV29-1; D gene uncertain. The CDR3 loop spans 15 amino acids. V was shortened by 2 bases and J by 3 bases, with 17 bases between the two germline ends. CDR1 and CDR2 (germline): SQVTM, ANQGSEA. CDR3 bases: TGCAGCGTTGAAAGGTACCCGGCCGGCGACTACGAGCAGTACTTC. It specifies CSVERYPAGDYEQYF.

The chain is built from TRBV5-1 and TRBJ2-5; 12 positions match TRBD2. V shed 2 bases, J shed 2 bases, and the junction held 4 bases outside the gene matches. CDR1 is SGHRS, CDR2 YFSETQ, per germline. The CDR3 runs 16 residues. CDR3 sequence: CASSLRTSGAQETQYF. CDR3 sequence (DNA): TGCGCCAGCAGCTTACGGACTAGCGGGGCTCAAGAGACCCAGTACTTC.

This clonotype was seen many times. V is TRBV20-1 and J is TRBJ2-7, with 7 nucleotides matching TRBD2. The V gene end was trimmed by 0 bases and the J gene end by 2 bases; junction bases not matched to a gene: 7. Germline V CDR1 and CDR2: DFQATT, SNEGSKA (reference sequence). The CDR3 contains 15 residues. The DNA of the CDR3 is TGCAGTGCTAGAGATCGTGGGGGGGGAACCTACGAGCAGTACTTC. This translates into CSARDRGGGTYEQYF.

This chain connects TRBV12-3 or TRBV12-4 to TRBJ2-7, with 8 bases aligning to TRBD1. Germline trimming cut 6 bases from V and 4 bases from J; bases unmatched to any gene: 5. CDR3 length: 13 residues. The CDR3 DNA follows: TGTGCCAGCAGAATGACAGGGGCGTACGAGCAGTACTTC. Translated: CASRMTGAYEQYF.

This clonotype was observed many times. The chain combines TRBV28 with TRBJ2-5; tentative D call: TRBD2 (6 bases). The V gene lost 7 bases and the J gene lost 7 bases, with 19 bases spanning the gap. CDR3 length equals 14 residues. Per the germline V gene, CDR1 is MDHEN and CDR2 is SYDVKM. CDR3 in amino acids: CASTSGGMGSTQYF. Written as DNA, the CDR3 is TGTGCCAGCACCTCCGGCGGGATGGGGTCGACCCAGTACTTC.

This clonotype was seen just once. A junction end diverges from the germline sequence, so it may reflect a read error. The chain couples TRBV20-1 to TRBJ1-5, with unresolved D. Germline CDR1 DFQATT, CDR2 SNEGSKA (reference sequence). The CDR3 runs 12 residues. CDR3 protein: CSAMIGSQPQRF. The CDR3 region has the DNA TGCAGTGCAATGATAGGGAGTCAGCCCCAGCGTTTT.

This clonotype was detected many times. This rearrangement joins TRBV2 to TRBJ2-7; D unclear. This CDR3 comprises 10 residues. The V end was cut by 6 bases, the J end by 6 bases, with 6 bases between. Germline CDR1 and CDR2: SNHLY and FYNNEI. Here the CDR3 reads CASRGPEQYF. The CDR3 nucleotides are TGTGCCAGCAGGGGTCCCGAGCAGTACTTC.

This chain uses TRBV20-1 with TRBJ2-5; D is possibly TRBD2 (5 bases). This CDR3 is 16 amino acids long. Trimming pared 0 bases from V and 1 base from J, leaving 15 bases between. Germline V lookup: CDR1 DFQATT, CDR2 SNEGSKA (reference sequence). The CDR3 reads CSARDSRRAFQETQYF. The CDR3 DNA reads TGCAGTGCTAGAGATTCGAGGCGGGCCTTCCAAGAGACCCAGTACTTC.

Many counts were recorded for this clonotype. The V and J genes are TRBV5-8 and TRBJ1-4; D is undetermined. This CDR3 has 13 amino acids. Trimming shortened V by 4 bases and J by 5 bases, and 9 bases separated the two germline ends. The germline V gene has CDR1 SGHTS and CDR2 YDEGEE. The CDR3 spells CASSPGGNEKLFF. CDR3 nucleotides: TGTGCCAGCAGCCCGGGAGGAAATGAAAAACTGTTTTTT.

This clonotype was found many times. V is TRBV9 and J is TRBJ1-5, with a weak D call TRBD1 (6 bases). The ends were cut back, 3 bases at V and 4 bases at J, with 11 bases in the middle. CDR1 and CDR2 from the germline V gene are SGDLS and YYNGEE. The CDR3 has 14 amino acids. Here the CDR3 DNA reads TGTGCCAGCAGCGCGGGGGCGGTTAATCAGCCCCAGCATTTT. Its protein product is CASSAGAVNQPQHF.

This chain connects TRBV20-1 to TRBJ2-7, with D uncertain. The ends were cut back, 8 bases at V and 1 base at J, with 9 bases in the middle. This CDR3 comprises 11 residues. Looked up from germline, CDR1 is DFQATT and CDR2 is SNEGSKA (reference sequence). This chain's CDR3 is CSPGRSYEQYF. The DNA of the CDR3 is TGCAGTCCCGGACGATCCTACGAGCAGTACTTC.

In its sample, this clonotype was seen many times. The CDR3 sequence: CASSFIRDLSYEQYF. The CDR3 region has the DNA TGTGCCAGCAGCTTTATCCGGGATCTATCCTACGAGCAGTACTTC. The gene calls are TRBV7-9 and TRBJ2-7; possible D gene TRBD2, 5 bases. The germline CDR1 and CDR2 sequences are SEHNR and FQNEAQ (reference sequence). V dropped 3 bases and J dropped 1 base, with 13 bases sitting between them. The CDR3 has 15 amino acids. The whole variable domain, remainder taken from reference TRBV7-9 and TRBJ2-7, is DTGVSQNPRHKITKRGQNVTFRCDPISEHNRLYWYRQTLGQGPEFLTYFQNEAQLEKSRLLSDRFSAERPKGSFSTLEIQRTEQGDSAMYLCASSFIRDLSYEQYFGPGTRLTVT.

This clonotype was seen ten or more times. In DNA form, the CDR3 reads TGTGCCAGCAGTTGGACAGGGCAGGGGCAAGCTTTCTTT. Translating gives CASSWTGQGQAFF. The chain joins TRBV12-3 or TRBV12-4 to TRBJ1-1; 8 bases match TRBD1. V dropped 4 bases and J dropped 9; count of bases not matched to a gene: 7. The CDR3 sequence is 13 residues long.

This chain uses TRBV20-1 with TRBJ2-7; 7 bases are a match to TRBD2. The V gene end was trimmed by 0 bases and the J gene end by 1 base; junction bases not matched to a gene: 3. The CDR3 runs 14 residues. Per the germline V gene, CDR1 is DFQATT and CDR2 is SNEGSKA (reference sequence). CDR3 loop: CSARDRRGSYEQYF. The CDR3 DNA sequence: TGCAGTGCTAGAGATCGGCGGGGGTCCTACGAGCAGTACTTC.

This clonotype was seen repeatedly, ten times or more. The chain links TRBV7-9 to TRBJ2-7, with D maybe TRBD1 (5 bases). The germline CDR1 and CDR2 sequences are SEHNR and FQNEAQ (reference sequence). V lost 2 bases and J lost 0, with 11 bases in between. The CDR3 totals 15 residues. The chain's CDR3 is CASSLFRASSYEQYF. In DNA form, the CDR3 reads TGTGCCAGCAGCTTATTCAGGGCGAGCTCCTACGAGCAGTACTTC. Full variable domain (rest looked up from reference TRBV7-9 and TRBJ2-7): DTGVSQNPRHKITKRGQNVTFRCDPISEHNRLYWYRQTLGQGPEFLTYFQNEAQLEKSRLLSDRFSAERPKGSFSTLEIQRTEQGDSAMYLCASSLFRASSYEQYFGPGTRLTVT.

The chain carries TRBV4-2 and TRBJ2-7; D might be TRBD2 (6 bases). In germline, CDR1 is LGHNA, CDR2 YNFKEQ. Trimming cost V 1 base and J 0 bases, with 13 bases left between them. There are 16 residues in the CDR3. The CDR3 DNA sequence: TGTGCCAGCAGCCAAGCGGGCGGGGCCCTCTCCTACGAGCAGTACTTC. This gives the protein CASSQAGGALSYEQYF.

This clonotype was counted between two and nine times. The CDR3 sequence is CSGIFGHEQYF. The CDR3 DNA reads TGCAGCGGAATATTTGGCCACGAGCAGTACTTC. The V gene is TRBV20-1, the J gene TRBJ2-7; no clear D. The CDR3 totals 11 residues. From germline, CDR1 is DFQATT and CDR2 SNEGSKA (reference sequence).

This clonotype was found many times. The chain recombines TRBV5-1 with TRBJ1-4; D is undetermined. Germline values: CDR1 SGHRS, CDR2 YFSETQ. The V and J ends lost 0 bases and 3 bases respectively, with 12 bases between them. This CDR3 contains 16 residues. This chain's CDR3 is CASSLEGGFANEKLFF. In DNA form, the CDR3 reads TGCGCCAGCAGCTTGGAAGGTGGTTTCGCTAATGAAAAACTGTTTTTT.

This clonotype was detected many times. This chain links TRBV15 with TRBJ1-2; TRBD1 is a possible D gene (5 bases). Trimming removed 0 bases at V and 3 bases at J, with 8 bases between. The CDR3 contains 14 residues. Germline V gives CDR1 LNHNV, CDR2 YYDKDF (reference sequence). CDR3 bases: TGTGCCACCAGCAGAGAAATCAGGGACTATGGCTACACCTTC. This codes for CATSREIRDYGYTF.

This clonotype has a handful of counts. The rearrangement uses TRBV28 and TRBJ2-7, with a tentative D call TRBD1 (6 bases). The CDR3 length is 14 residues. The V gene's germline CDR1 is MDHEN and CDR2 SYDVKM. The V gene lost 9 bases and the J gene lost 4 bases, with 19 bases spanning the gap. CDR3 sequence: CASNLAGDGYEQYF. In DNA form, the CDR3 reads TGTGCCAGTAACCTCGCAGGGGACGGTTACGAGCAGTACTTC.

This clonotype was recorded at least ten times. The chain recombines TRBV7-2 with TRBJ1-1; D call uncertain. From germline, CDR1 is SGHTA and CDR2 FQGNSA. This CDR3 has 13 amino acids. V was shortened by 3 bases and J by 2 bases, with 7 bases between the two germline ends. CDR3 sequence reads: CASSFAPNTEAFF. CDR3 nucleotide sequence: TGTGCCAGCAGCTTTGCTCCAAACACTGAAGCTTTCTTT.

This clonotype was observed a few times. This sequence joins TRBV29-1 and TRBJ2-7; D is uncertain. The V end was cut by 3 bases, the J end by 0 bases, with 9 bases between. The CDR3 totals 13 residues. Germline V gene sequence: CDR1 SQVTM, CDR2 ANQGSEA. The CDR3 reads CSVEIRSSYEQYF. The DNA of the CDR3 is TGCAGCGTTGAGATTCGAAGCTCCTACGAGCAGTACTTC.

This clonotype was counted only a few times. J is TRBJ2-7 and V is TRBV6-5; TRBD2 might be the D (6 bases). Germline V gene data show CDR1 as MNHEY and CDR2 as SVGAGI. Trimming took 5 bases from V and 7 from J, leaving 18 bases between them. There are 14 residues in the CDR3. CDR3 amino acids: CASSQGLRVGEQYF. In DNA, the CDR3 is TGTGCCAGCAGTCAGGGACTCCGGGTGGGAGAGCAGTACTTC.

V gene TRBV30 combines with J gene TRBJ1-2; 7 positions agree with TRBD1. The CDR3 is made up of 12 amino acids. Germline V gene lookup returns CDR1 GTSNPN and CDR2 SVGIG (reference sequence). V shed 4 bases and J 2 bases; nucleotides not matched to a gene: 1. CDR3 nucleotides: TGTGCCTGGACACAGGGGAACTATGGCTACACCTTC. Translation gives CAWTQGNYGYTF.